Listed below are T cell receptor beta chains from one sample, sequenced in a study of beta chain features in type 1 diabetes. Profiled with immunoSEQ multiplex PCR; TCRdb holds only in-frame clones, not every one. Of around 360,000 clones in the sample, roughly 13% were seen once. Sequenced material: naive CD4+ T cells from blood. The receptor set was obtained from a woman younger than 30 with type 1 diabetes. Both conserved end residues are part of each CDR3. Fields, in order: V gene, CDR3 length, clone size, D gene, J gene, CDR3 DNA, CDR3 protein. The D gene is left open where the match is weak. Clone size appears in some rows only: once, few, many, or a class for an expanded clone.

V: TRBV9
length: 15
size: few
D: TRBD2
J: TRBJ2-1
DNA: TGTGCCAGCAGCGGGTTGCGGGAGGAGAGGAATGAGCAGTTCTTC
CDR3: CASSGLREERNEQFF

V: TRBV23-1
length: 15
size: -
D: TRBD2
J: TRBJ2-3
DNA: TGCGCCAGCAGCCCTACGGGGGGGTACACAGATACGCAGTATTTT
CDR3: CASSPTGGYTDTQYF

V: TRBV7-9
length: 14
size: -
D: -
J: TRBJ1-1
DNA: TGTGCCAGCAGCTCAAAACAGGGGAACACTGAAGCTTTCTTT
CDR3: CASSSKQGNTEAFF

V: TRBV7-9
length: 11
size: -
D: -
J: TRBJ2-7
DNA: TGTGCCAGCAGCGCCGTAGAGGAGCAGTACTTC
CDR3: CASSAVEEQYF

V: TRBV7-2
length: 15
size: few
D: -
J: TRBJ2-7
DNA: TGTGCCAGCAGCGGGGGGACTGAGGATCATTACGAGCAGTACTTC
CDR3: CASSGGTEDHYEQYF

V: TRBV6-6
length: 15
size: -
D: -
J: TRBJ1-5
DNA: TGTGCCAGCAGTCCGTTGGGAGGGGTCAATCAGCCCCAGCATTTT
CDR3: CASSPLGGVNQPQHF

V: TRBV6-6
length: 15
size: few
D: -
J: TRBJ1-6
DNA: TGTGCCAGCACCCAGAGGGGGTTGGGGAATTCACCCCTCCACTTT
CDR3: CASTQRGLGNSPLHF

V: TRBV29-1
length: 14
size: -
D: TRBD2
J: TRBJ2-2
DNA: TGCAGCGCCGTCGGGGGGTCGAACACCGGGGAGCTGTTTTTT
CDR3: CSAVGGSNTGELFF

V: TRBV13
length: 18
size: -
D: TRBD2
J: TRBJ2-1
DNA: TGTGCCAGCAGCTTACCGCTGTTTAGCGGGAGAGGGTACAATGAGCAGTTCTTC
CDR3: CASSLPLFSGRGYNEQFF

V: TRBV7-2
length: 12
size: -
D: -
J: TRBJ1-2
DNA: TGTGCCAGCAGCTCAGGGGTTGGCGGCTACACCTTC
CDR3: CASSSGVGGYTF

V: TRBV7-8
length: 17
size: -
D: TRBD1
J: TRBJ2-2
DNA: TGTGCCAGTCTAGACCTCAGGGGGCGCACGGACACCGGGGAGCTGTTTTTT
CDR3: CASLDLRGRTDTGELFF

V: TRBV15
length: 15
size: -
D: TRBD1
J: TRBJ2-5
DNA: TGTGCCACCAGCAGAGGGGACAGACCACAAGAGACCCAGTACTTC
CDR3: CATSRGDRPQETQYF

V: TRBV29-1
length: 13
size: -
D: TRBD1
J: TRBJ2-7
DNA: TGCAGCGCCCCCCGGGACAGGGGCTACGAGCAGTACTTC
CDR3: CSAPRDRGYEQYF

V: TRBV30
length: 15
size: -
D: TRBD2
J: TRBJ2-3
DNA: TGTGCCTGGAGTGGGCTAGCGGGAGGGTCAGATACGCAGTATTTT
CDR3: CAWSGLAGGSDTQYF

V: TRBV7-9
length: 16
size: -
D: -
J: TRBJ2-5
DNA: TGTGCCAGCAGCCCGAACAGGGTTTCGACCCAAGAGACCCAGTACTTC
CDR3: CASSPNRVSTQETQYF

V: TRBV6-5
length: 12
size: few
D: -
J: TRBJ1-3
DNA: TGTGCCAGCAGTCCCCGCGGGAACACCATATATTTT
CDR3: CASSPRGNTIYF

V: TRBV19
length: 14
size: few
D: TRBD1
J: TRBJ2-5
DNA: TGTGCCAGTAGCCTGACAGGGCTTGGAGAGACCCAGTACTTC
CDR3: CASSLTGLGETQYF

V: TRBV29-1
length: 12
size: -
D: -
J: TRBJ2-7
DNA: TGCAGCGTTGTTGCGGCTGGCTACGAGCAGTACTTC
CDR3: CSVVAAGYEQYF

V: TRBV28
length: 15
size: few
D: TRBD2
J: TRBJ2-1
DNA: TGTGCCAGCAAGAGCGGGGGGAGCTCCTACAATGAGCAGTTCTTC
CDR3: CASKSGGSSYNEQFF

V: TRBV18
length: 13
size: few
D: TRBD1
J: TRBJ1-2
DNA: TGTGCCAGCTCGGACGACAGGGACTATGGCTACACCTTC
CDR3: CASSDDRDYGYTF

V: TRBV10-3
length: 13
size: -
D: -
J: TRBJ1-2
DNA: TGTGCCATCAGTGAAGAGACAGTGGGCGGCTACACCTTC
CDR3: CAISEETVGGYTF

V: TRBV15
length: 15
size: few
D: -
J: TRBJ1-1
DNA: TGTGCCACCAGCAGGGCCGATGGGAGTTACACTGAAGCTTTCTTT
CDR3: CATSRADGSYTEAFF

V: TRBV29-1
length: 13
size: few
D: -
J: TRBJ2-3
DNA: TGCAGCGTTGTGTGGTATCAGGGGGATACGCAGTATTTT
CDR3: CSVVWYQGDTQYF

V: TRBV4-1
length: 15
size: few
D: -
J: TRBJ2-7
DNA: TGCGCCAGCAGCCAAGGGACGGTTAGGGGGTACGAGCAGTACTTC
CDR3: CASSQGTVRGYEQYF

V: TRBV6-5
length: 15
size: few
D: -
J: TRBJ2-5
DNA: TGTGCCAGCAGTACCGGGACAGCCAGCGGGGAGACCCAGTACTTC
CDR3: CASSTGTASGETQYF

V: TRBV27
length: 18
size: -
D: TRBD1
J: TRBJ2-5
DNA: TGTGCCAGCAGTTCAGATCCGGGACAGGGGGCGATCCAAGAGACCCAGTACTTC
CDR3: CASSSDPGQGAIQETQYF

V: TRBV11-2
length: 14
size: few
D: TRBD1
J: TRBJ2-5
DNA: TGTGCCAGCAGCCATAACAGGGGCCAAGAGACCCAGTACTTC
CDR3: CASSHNRGQETQYF

V: TRBV6-1
length: 14
size: -
D: -
J: TRBJ1-2
DNA: TGTGCCAGCAGTGAACACGTGGGGCGACATGGCTACACCTTC
CDR3: CASSEHVGRHGYTF

V: TRBV9
length: 18
size: few
D: TRBD1
J: TRBJ2-6
DNA: TGTGCCAGCAGCGTAGTGACAGGGGGAGCGTCTGGGGCCAACGTCCTGACTTTC
CDR3: CASSVVTGGASGANVLTF

V: TRBV27
length: 12
size: once
D: -
J: TRBJ1-1
DNA: TGTGCCAGCAGTACGGTGAACACTGAAGCTTTCTTT
CDR3: CASSTVNTEAFF

V: TRBV29-1
length: 13
size: few
D: TRBD1
J: TRBJ1-5
DNA: TGCAGCGTTGGAGGGGGCGGTAATCAGCCCCAGCATTTT
CDR3: CSVGGGGNQPQHF

V: TRBV11-2
length: 13
size: few
D: TRBD1
J: TRBJ2-7
DNA: TGTGCCAGCAGCTCCAGGGGGCTCAACGAGCAGTACTTC
CDR3: CASSSRGLNEQYF

V: TRBV12-5
length: 14
size: few
D: -
J: TRBJ1-5
DNA: TGTGCTAGTGGGACCGGACAGCCCAATCAGCCCCAGCATTTT
CDR3: CASGTGQPNQPQHF